This is a list of T cell receptor beta chains from one sample in a study of cytomegalovirus exposure and HLA in healthy donors. Using immunoSEQ multiplex PCR, the repertoire was profiled, and TCRdb retains in-frame clones only, with some absent. This table holds about 110,000 clones, about 88% found once. The specimen sequenced was PBMCs. These receptors were obtained from a young woman in good health and CMV-seropositive. The CDR3 runs from the conserved cysteine through the conserved F or W. D genes are given only for firm matches. Part of the rows lack a size; the others show once, few, many or a class for expanded clones.

TRBV6-6,.,TRBJ1-5,TRBD1,CASSSGQGDQPQHF,TGTGCCAGCAGTTCAGGACAGGGGGACCAGCCCCAGCATTTT
TRBV11-2,.,TRBJ1-3,TRBD1,CASSLSWTGGNTIYF,TGTGCCAGCAGCTTATCGTGGACAGGGGGAAACACCATATATTTT
TRBV2,.,TRBJ2-7,.,CASSDRDKTYEQYF,TGTGCCAGCAGTGATAGGGACAAGACCTACGAGCAGTACTTC
TRBV27,.,TRBJ1-5,.,CASSFSGSQPQHF,TGTGCCAGCAGTTTTTCAGGGTCTCAGCCCCAGCATTTT
TRBV18,.,TRBJ1-4,.,CASSPSSGEKLFF,TGTGCCAGCTCACCAAGCTCGGGAGAAAAACTGTTTTTT
TRBV2,.,TRBJ2-3,.,CASKTPGGGSGGYTDTQYF,TGTGCCAGCAAAACCCCAGGGGGCGGGAGCGGGGGGTACACAGATACGCAGTATTTT
TRBV7-9,.,TRBJ1-2,.,CASSFFKLGTNYGYTF,TGTGCCAGCAGCTTTTTTAAGTTGGGCACTAACTATGGCTACACCTTC
TRBV9,.,TRBJ1-5,TRBD1,CASSGTGERNQPQHF,TGTGCCAGCAGTGGGACAGGTGAACGCAATCAGCCCCAGCATTTT
TRBV10-3,.,TRBJ2-3,.,CAINDRPTDTQYF,TGTGCCATCAATGACAGGCCCACAGATACGCAGTATTTT
TRBV29-1,.,TRBJ1-2,.,CSVGRGLYGYTF,TGCAGCGTTGGCAGGGGTCTCTATGGCTACACCTTC
TRBV19,.,TRBJ2-7,.,CASSKDWSSYEQYF,TGTGCCAGTAGTAAAGACTGGAGCTCCTACGAGCAGTACTTC
TRBV5-6,.,TRBJ2-7,.,CASSSGGSREQYF,TGTGCCAGCAGCTCGGGGGGCTCCAGAGAGCAGTACTTC
TRBV13,.,TRBJ2-2,TRBD2,CASSLELAGSTGELFF,TGTGCCAGCAGCTTAGAGCTAGCGGGTTCGACCGGGGAGCTGTTTTTT
TRBV4-1,few,TRBJ1-6,TRBD1,CASSPYRDRGPSYNSPLHF,TGCGCCAGCAGCCCGTACCGGGACAGGGGACCCTCCTATAATTCACCCCTCCACTTT
TRBV25-1,.,TRBJ1-1,TRBD1,CASSDLGQGLNTEAFF,TGTGCCAGCAGTGACCTAGGACAGGGGCTGAACACTGAAGCTTTCTTT
TRBV28,.,TRBJ1-3,.,CASSPLNGGSGNTIYF,TGTGCCAGCAGTCCCCTTAACGGGGGCTCTGGAAACACCATATATTTT
TRBV4-1,once,TRBJ2-1,TRBD2,CASSLSGGSYNEQFF,TGCGCCAGCAGCCTCAGCGGGGGCTCCTACAATGAGCAGTTCTTC
TRBV28,.,TRBJ1-1,TRBD1,CASSLTGGFTEAFF,TGTGCCAGCAGTTTGACAGGGGGCTTCACTGAAGCTTTCTTT
TRBV19,.,TRBJ2-7,TRBD2,CASRIAGGLHHEQYF,TGTGCCAGTAGGATAGCGGGGGGCCTTCACCACGAGCAGTACTTC
TRBV19,.,TRBJ1-2,.,CASSIGSGLVRGYTF,TGTGCCAGTAGTATTGGGTCCGGACTCGTCCGTGGCTACACCTTC
TRBV2,.,TRBJ2-5,.,CASGPRVRQGKETQYF,TGTGCCAGCGGTCCTCGAGTGAGGCAGGGCAAAGAGACCCAGTACTTC
TRBV29-1,.,TRBJ1-1,TRBD1,CSTYRGIYTEAFF,TGCAGCACCTACAGGGGGATTTACACTGAAGCTTTCTTT
TRBV25-1,once,TRBJ2-1,TRBD1,CASSASPGQGSYNEQFF,TGTGCCAGCAGTGCCTCCCCCGGACAGGGGTCCTACAATGAGCAGTTCTTC